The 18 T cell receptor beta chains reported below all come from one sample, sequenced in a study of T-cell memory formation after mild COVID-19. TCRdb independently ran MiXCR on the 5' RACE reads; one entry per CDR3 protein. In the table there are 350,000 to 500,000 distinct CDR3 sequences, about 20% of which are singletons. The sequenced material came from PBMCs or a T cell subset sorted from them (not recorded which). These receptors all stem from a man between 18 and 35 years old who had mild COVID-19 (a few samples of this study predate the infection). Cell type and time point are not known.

CDR3 sequence (DNA): TGTGCCAGCAGCTTGAGTTTTGGGGCGACAATCCCAGATACGCAGTATTTT. Amino acids: CASSLSFGATIPDTQYF. V is TRBV7-6 and J is TRBJ2-3, with D possibly TRBD1 on 5 matching bases. With 3 bases removed from V and 4 bases from J, the gap between germline ends came to 20 bases. CDR1 is SGHVS and CDR2 is FNYEAQ in the germline V gene. The CDR3 has 17 residues.

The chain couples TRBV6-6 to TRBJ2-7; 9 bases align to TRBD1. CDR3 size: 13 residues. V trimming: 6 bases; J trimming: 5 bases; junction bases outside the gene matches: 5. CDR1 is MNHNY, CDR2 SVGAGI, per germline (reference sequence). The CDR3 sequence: CASRSGDRDEQYV. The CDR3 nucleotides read TGTGCCAGCAGATCGGGGGACAGGGACGAGCAGTACGTC.

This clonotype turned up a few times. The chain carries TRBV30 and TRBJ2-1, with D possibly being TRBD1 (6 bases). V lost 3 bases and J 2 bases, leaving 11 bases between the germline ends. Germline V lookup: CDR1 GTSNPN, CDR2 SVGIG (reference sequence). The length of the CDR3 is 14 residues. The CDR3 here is CAWRKQGAYNEQFF. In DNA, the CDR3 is TGTGCCTGGAGGAAACAGGGAGCCTACAATGAGCAGTTCTTC. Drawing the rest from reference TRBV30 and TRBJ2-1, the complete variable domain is SQTIHQWPATLVQPVGSPLSLECTVEGTSNPNLYWYRQAAGRGLQLLFYSVGIGQISSEVPQNLSASRPQDRQFILSSKKLLLSDSGFYLCAWRKQGAYNEQFFGPGTRLTVL.

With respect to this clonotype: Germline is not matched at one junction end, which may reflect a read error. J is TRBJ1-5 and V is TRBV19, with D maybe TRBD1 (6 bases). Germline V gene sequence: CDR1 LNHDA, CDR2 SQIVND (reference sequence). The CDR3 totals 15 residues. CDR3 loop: CASSRSGQSNQPKHF. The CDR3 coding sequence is TGTGCCAGTAGTAGGAGCGGACAGAGCAATCAGCCCAAGCATTTT.

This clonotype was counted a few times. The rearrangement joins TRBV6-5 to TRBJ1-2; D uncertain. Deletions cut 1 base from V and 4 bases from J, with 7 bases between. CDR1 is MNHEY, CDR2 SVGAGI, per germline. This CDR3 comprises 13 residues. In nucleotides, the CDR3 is TGTGCCAGCAGTTACTGGGAGTCCTATGGCTACACCTTC. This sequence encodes CASSYWESYGYTF.

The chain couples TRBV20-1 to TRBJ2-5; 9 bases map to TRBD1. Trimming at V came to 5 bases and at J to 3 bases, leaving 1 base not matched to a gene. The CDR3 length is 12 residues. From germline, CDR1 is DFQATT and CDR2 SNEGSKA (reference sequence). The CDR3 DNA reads TGCAGTGCTGGGGACAGGGAAGAGACCCAGTACTTC. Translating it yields CSAGDREETQYF.

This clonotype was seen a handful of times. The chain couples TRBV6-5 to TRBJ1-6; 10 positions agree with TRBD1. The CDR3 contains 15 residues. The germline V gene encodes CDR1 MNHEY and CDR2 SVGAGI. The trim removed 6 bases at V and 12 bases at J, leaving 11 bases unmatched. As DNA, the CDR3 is TGTGCCAGCAGGGGAATCGGGACAGGGGAAGTACCCCTCCACTTT. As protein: CASRGIGTGEVPLHF.

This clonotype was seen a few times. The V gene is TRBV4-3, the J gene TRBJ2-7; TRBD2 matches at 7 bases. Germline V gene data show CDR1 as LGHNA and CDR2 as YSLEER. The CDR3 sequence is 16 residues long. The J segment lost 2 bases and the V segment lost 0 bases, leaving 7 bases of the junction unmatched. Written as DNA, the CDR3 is TGCGCCAGCAGCCAAGATAGGGCTAGCGGTACCTACGAGCAGTACTTC. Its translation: CASSQDRASGTYEQYF.

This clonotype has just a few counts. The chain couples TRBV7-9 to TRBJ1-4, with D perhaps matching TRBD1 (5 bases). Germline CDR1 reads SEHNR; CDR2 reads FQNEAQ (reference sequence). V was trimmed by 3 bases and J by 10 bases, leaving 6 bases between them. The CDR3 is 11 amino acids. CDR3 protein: CASSFGGKLFF. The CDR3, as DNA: TGTGCCAGCAGCTTCGGGGGAAAACTGTTTTTT.

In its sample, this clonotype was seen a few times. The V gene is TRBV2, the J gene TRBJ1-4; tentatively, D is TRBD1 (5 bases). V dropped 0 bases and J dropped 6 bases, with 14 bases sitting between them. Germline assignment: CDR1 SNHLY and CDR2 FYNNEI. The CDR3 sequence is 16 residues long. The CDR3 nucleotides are TGTGCCAGCAGTGAAGCGCCGAGGGGCCCTTATGAAAAACTGTTTTTT. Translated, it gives CASSEAPRGPYEKLFF. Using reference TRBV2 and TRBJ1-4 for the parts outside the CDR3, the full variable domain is EPEVTQTPSHQVTQMGQEVILRCVPISNHLYFYWYRQILGQKVEFLVSFYNNEISEKSEIFDDQFSVERPDGSNFTLKIRSTKLEDSAMYFCASSEAPRGPYEKLFFGSGTQLSVL.

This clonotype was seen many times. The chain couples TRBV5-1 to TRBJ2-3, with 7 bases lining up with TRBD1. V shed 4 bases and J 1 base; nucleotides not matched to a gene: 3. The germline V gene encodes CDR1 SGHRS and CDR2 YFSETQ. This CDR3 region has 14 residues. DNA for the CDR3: TGCGCCAGCAGCCCAGGACAGGGCACAGATACGCAGTATTTT. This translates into CASSPGQGTDTQYF.

The CDR3 nucleotides are TGTGCCAGCAGTTCCGGGACAGGGTCTCGGGTCTACACCTTC. Translation gives CASSSGTGSRVYTF. The V gene is TRBV12-3 or TRBV12-4, the J gene TRBJ1-2; 9 bases align to TRBD1. The J segment lost 10 bases and the V segment lost 4 bases, leaving 10 bases of the junction unmatched. CDR3 size: 14 residues.

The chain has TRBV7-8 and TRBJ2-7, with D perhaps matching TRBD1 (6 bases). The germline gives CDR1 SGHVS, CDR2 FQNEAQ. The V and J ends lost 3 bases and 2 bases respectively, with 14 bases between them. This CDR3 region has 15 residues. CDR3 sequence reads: CASSLTGGPTYEQYV. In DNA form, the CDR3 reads TGTGCCAGCAGCTTGACAGGCGGACCCACCTACGAGCAGTACGTC.

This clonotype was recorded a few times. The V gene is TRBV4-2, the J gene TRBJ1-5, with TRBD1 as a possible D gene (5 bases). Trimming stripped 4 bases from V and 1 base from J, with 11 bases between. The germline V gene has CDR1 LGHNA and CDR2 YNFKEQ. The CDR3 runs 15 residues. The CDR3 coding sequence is TGTGCCAGCAGCCTCGGGGCCTTGAGCAATCAGCCCCAGCATTTT. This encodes CASSLGALSNQPQHF.

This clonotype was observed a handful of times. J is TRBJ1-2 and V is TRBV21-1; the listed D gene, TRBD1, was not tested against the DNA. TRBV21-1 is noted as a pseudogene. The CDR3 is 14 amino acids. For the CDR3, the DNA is TGTGCCAGCAGCAAAGCCTTAAATCCGGGTGGCTACACCTTC. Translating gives CASSKALNPGGYTF.

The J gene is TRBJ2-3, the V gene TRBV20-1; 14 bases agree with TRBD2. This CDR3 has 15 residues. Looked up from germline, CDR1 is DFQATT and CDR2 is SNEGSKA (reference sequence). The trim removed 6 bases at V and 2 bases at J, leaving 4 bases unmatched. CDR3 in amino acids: CSARLAGGNTDTQYF. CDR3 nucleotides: TGCAGTGCGAGACTAGCGGGGGGGAACACAGATACGCAGTATTTT.

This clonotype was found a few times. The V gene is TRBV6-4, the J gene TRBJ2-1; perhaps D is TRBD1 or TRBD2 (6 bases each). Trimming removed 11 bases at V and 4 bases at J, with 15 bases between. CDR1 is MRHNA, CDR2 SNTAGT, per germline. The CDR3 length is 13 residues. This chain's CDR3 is CARWRGVYNEQFF. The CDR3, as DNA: TGTGCCCGGTGGAGGGGGGTATACAATGAGCAGTTCTTC.

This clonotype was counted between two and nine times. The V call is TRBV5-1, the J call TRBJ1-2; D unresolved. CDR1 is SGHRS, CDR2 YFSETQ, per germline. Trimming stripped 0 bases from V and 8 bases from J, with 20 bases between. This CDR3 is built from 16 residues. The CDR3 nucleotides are TGCGCCAGCAGCTTGGGATCTGGGCTCACATATGAAGGCTACACCTTC. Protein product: CASSLGSGLTYEGYTF.